Described below is a single TCR beta chain sequence and its context. The antigen is not known. The sample originates from a study of cytomegalovirus exposure and HLA in healthy donors. The donors were members of the validation cohort comprising over a hundred subjects, separate from the roughly 640-subject first cohort. The assay was immunoSEQ multiplex PCR, and TCRdb's table has in-frame clones only and misses some. The sample records about 260,000 clones, about 90% being singletons. The study, taken as a whole, reports: According to a subsequent analysis, TCR clusters identified in the first cohort showed a tendency to co-occur across the approximately 110 validation repertoires. Cytomegalovirus association was assigned to about 150 TCR beta chains.

The CDR3 runs 17 residues. V was clipped by 0 bases and J by 4 bases; unmatched bases: 11. Germline assignment: CDR1 SGHDT and CDR2 YYEEEE. The source is a woman aged 25 to 39 in good health and CMV-seronegative. Sequencing was done on a sample of PBMCs. This rearrangement joins TRBV5-6 to TRBJ2-7; 9 nucleotides align to TRBD2. The CDR3 DNA reads as TGTGCCAGCAGCTTGGCGACGAGCGGGAGGAGTAAGTACGAGCAGTACTTC. Its protein product is CASSLATSGRSKYEQYF.